This is a list of T cell receptor beta chains from one sample in a study of neurological immune-mediated disorders. TCRdb re-called the 5' RACE reads through MiXCR, storing one row per CDR3 protein. The sample consists of some 100,000 distinct CDR3 sequences, around 13% of them appearing once. Sequences were obtained from PBMCs. The receptor set was obtained from a female donor with HTLV-1-associated myelopathy (HAM/TSP). CDR3s include the opening cysteine and the closing phenylalanine or tryptophan. Each record gives: J gene, V gene, clone size, D gene, CDR3 protein, CDR3 DNA. The D gene is left open where the match is weak. Rows may omit the clone size; those that give it use once, few, many or a size class.

j_gene: TRBJ2-1; v_gene: TRBV20-1; abundance: many; d_gene: TRBD1; CDR3aa: CSAETSRDRVTNEQFF; CDR3nt: TGCAGTGCGGAAACTTCCCGGGACAGGGTCACCAATGAGCAGTTCTTC
j_gene: TRBJ1-2; v_gene: TRBV28; abundance: many; d_gene: NA; CDR3aa: CASSARLGGFGYTF; CDR3nt: TGTGCCAGCAGTGCCCGTTTGGGCGGGTTTGGCTACACCTTC
j_gene: TRBJ2-7; v_gene: TRBV9; abundance: many; d_gene: TRBD1; CDR3aa: CASSVGQGNYEQYF; CDR3nt: TGTGCCAGCAGCGTAGGACAGGGGAACTACGAGCAGTACTTC
j_gene: TRBJ1-1; v_gene: TRBV7-2; abundance: few; d_gene: NA; CDR3aa: CASSSYRVVGSTEAFF; CDR3nt: TGTGCCAGCAGCTCTTACAGGGTGGTGGGAAGTACTGAAGCTTTCTTT
j_gene: TRBJ2-3; v_gene: TRBV28; abundance: many; d_gene: NA; CDR3aa: CASSRLSSPDTQYF; CDR3nt: TGTGCCAGCAGTCGACTCTCTTCTCCAGATACGCAGTATTTT
j_gene: TRBJ2-3; v_gene: TRBV18; abundance: NA; d_gene: NA; CDR3aa: CASSLRTGETDTQYF; CDR3nt: TGTGCCAGCTCCCTCCGTACCGGGGAAACAGATACGCAGTATTTT
j_gene: TRBJ2-3; v_gene: TRBV28; abundance: many; d_gene: NA; CDR3aa: CASTSGGGTDTQYF; CDR3nt: TGTGCCAGCACTTCGGGCGGGGGCACAGATACGCAGTATTTT
j_gene: TRBJ1-4; v_gene: TRBV2; abundance: many; d_gene: TRBD1; CDR3aa: CASSVNRGHEKLFF; CDR3nt: TGTGCCAGCAGTGTTAACAGGGGGCACGAAAAACTGTTTTTT
j_gene: TRBJ2-3; v_gene: TRBV7-2; abundance: many; d_gene: NA; CDR3aa: CASSPRGVTDTQYF; CDR3nt: TGTGCCAGCAGCCCGAGGGGGGTCACAGATACGCAGTATTTT
j_gene: TRBJ2-1; v_gene: TRBV5-1; abundance: many; d_gene: NA; CDR3aa: CASSLGGSLYNEQFF; CDR3nt: TGCGCCAGCAGCTTGGGCGGCAGTCTCTACAATGAGCAGTTCTTC
j_gene: TRBJ1-2; v_gene: TRBV7-8; abundance: many; d_gene: NA; CDR3aa: CASSLERRPGDGYTF; CDR3nt: TGTGCCAGCAGCTTAGAAAGACGGCCAGGCGATGGCTACACCTTC
j_gene: TRBJ2-3; v_gene: TRBV20-1; abundance: many; d_gene: NA; CDR3aa: CSARDMGTTDTQYF; CDR3nt: TGCAGTGCTAGAGATATGGGTACCACAGATACGCAGTATTTT
j_gene: TRBJ2-2; v_gene: TRBV12-3/TRBV12-4; abundance: many; d_gene: NA; CDR3aa: CASSPRSGELFF; CDR3nt: TGTGCCAGCAGTCCTCGATCCGGGGAGCTGTTTTTT
j_gene: TRBJ1-1; v_gene: TRBV5-4; abundance: NA; d_gene: TRBD1; CDR3aa: CASSFGQGNTEAFF; CDR3nt: TGTGCCAGCAGCTTCGGACAGGGGAACACTGAAGCTTTCTTT
j_gene: TRBJ2-3; v_gene: TRBV5-5; abundance: many; d_gene: TRBD1; CDR3aa: CASSLVDRGLTDTQYF; CDR3nt: TGTGCCAGCAGCTTGGTGGACAGGGGGCTCACAGATACGCAGTATTTT
j_gene: TRBJ2-1; v_gene: TRBV12-3/TRBV12-4; abundance: many; d_gene: NA; CDR3aa: CASNPRVGNEQFF; CDR3nt: TGTGCCAGCAACCCTAGGGTAGGAAATGAGCAGTTCTTC
j_gene: TRBJ1-5; v_gene: TRBV28; abundance: many; d_gene: NA; CDR3aa: CASYSFPQPQHF; CDR3nt: TGTGCCAGCTACAGTTTTCCCCAGCCCCAGCATTTT
j_gene: TRBJ2-1; v_gene: TRBV11-3; abundance: many; d_gene: NA; CDR3aa: CASSLAAYNEQFF; CDR3nt: TGTGCCAGCAGCTTAGCTGCCTACAATGAGCAGTTCTTC
j_gene: TRBJ2-7; v_gene: TRBV10-2; abundance: many; d_gene: TRBD1; CDR3aa: CASSAGTGFYEQYF; CDR3nt: TGCGCCAGCAGTGCCGGGACAGGGTTCTACGAGCAGTACTTC
j_gene: TRBJ2-3; v_gene: TRBV20-1; abundance: few; d_gene: NA; CDR3aa: CSARPQGRGTDTQYF; CDR3nt: TGCAGTGCTAGGCCCCAGGGGCGCGGCACAGATACGCAGTATTTT
j_gene: TRBJ2-7; v_gene: TRBV3-1; abundance: many; d_gene: NA; CDR3aa: CASSPRGRIYEQYF; CDR3nt: TGTGCCAGCAGCCCCCGAGGGAGGATCTACGAGCAGTACTTC
j_gene: TRBJ2-5; v_gene: TRBV20-1; abundance: many; d_gene: NA; CDR3aa: CSASNRAGMETQYF; CDR3nt: TGCAGTGCTAGTAATCGGGCGGGGATGGAGACCCAGTACTTC
j_gene: TRBJ1-1; v_gene: TRBV6-5; abundance: many; d_gene: TRBD1; CDR3aa: CASSYGQAHTEAFF; CDR3nt: TGTGCCAGCAGTTACGGACAGGCCCACACTGAAGCTTTCTTT
j_gene: TRBJ2-7; v_gene: TRBV3-1; abundance: many; d_gene: TRBD1; CDR3aa: CASSQYRDRGVHEQYF; CDR3nt: TGTGCCAGCAGCCAGTACCGGGACAGGGGTGTCCACGAGCAGTACTTC
j_gene: TRBJ2-2; v_gene: TRBV12-3/TRBV12-4; abundance: many; d_gene: NA; CDR3aa: CASSFLGLTGELFF; CDR3nt: TGTGCCAGCAGTTTCCTTGGGTTAACCGGGGAGCTGTTTTTT
j_gene: TRBJ1-1; v_gene: TRBV28; abundance: many; d_gene: TRBD1; CDR3aa: CASRPSDRANTEAFF; CDR3nt: TGTGCCAGCAGACCCTCGGACAGGGCGAACACTGAAGCTTTCTTT
j_gene: TRBJ2-3; v_gene: TRBV5-6; abundance: many; d_gene: TRBD1; CDR3aa: CASSFQDRVTYF; CDR3nt: TGTGCCAGCAGCTTTCAGGACAGGGTGACGTATTTT
j_gene: TRBJ2-7; v_gene: TRBV7-7; abundance: NA; d_gene: TRBD2; CDR3aa: CASSLAPSGAYEQYF; CDR3nt: TGTGCCAGCAGCTTAGCGCCTAGCGGGGCCTACGAGCAGTACTTC
j_gene: TRBJ1-2; v_gene: TRBV29-1; abundance: many; d_gene: NA; CDR3aa: CSVLGSVANYGYTF; CDR3nt: TGCAGCGTTCTAGGGAGCGTCGCTAACTATGGCTACACCTTC